This T cell receptor beta chain was identified during a study of T cell responses to AZD1222 COVID-19 vaccine. Repertoires were generated with immunoSEQ multiplex PCR, while TCRdb's copy carries only in-frame clones and drops some. Of more than 70,000 clones detected, around nine tenths appear once; the ten largest clones hold roughly 1.2%. V was pared by 7 bases and J by 6 bases, with 19 bases between. The CDR3 is 15 residues long. Per the germline V gene, CDR1 is MNHEY and CDR2 is SVGAGI. The sequence derives from an adult who received the AZD1222 COVID-19 vaccine. Material: peripheral blood, obtained 28 days after the second AZD1222 dose. This chain links TRBV6-5 with TRBJ1-5; D possibly corresponds to TRBD1 (5 bases). The CDR3 reads CASKSGGGGGQPQHF. CDR3 sequence (DNA): TGTGCCAGCAAGAGCGGGGGAGGTGGAGGTCAGCCCCAGCATTTT.